These T cell receptor beta chains were read from a single sample in a study of shared clonotypes between healthy human individuals. Only in-frame clones appear in the TCRdb table, and some are missing; sequencing was by immunoSEQ multiplex PCR. The sample carries some 1,600,000 clones, approximately 98% recorded once. Sequencing was carried out using naive CD4+ T cells sorted from blood. These receptors came from a man aged 25-45 years in good health. CDR3s include the opening cysteine and the closing phenylalanine or tryptophan. Fields, in order: clone size, CDR3 length, V gene, J gene, D gene, CDR3 protein, CDR3 DNA. A D gene is named only where the DNA matches it firmly. Clone size is given for some rows only: seen once, a few or many times, or a class if the clone is expanded.

>once|11|TRBV7-2|TRBJ2-7|.
CASSLKDEQYF
TGTGCCAGCAGCTTAAAGGACGAGCAGTACTTC
>.|14|TRBV29-1|TRBJ2-5|TRBD2
CSVEPVRGEETQYF
TGCAGCGTTGAACCAGTCCGGGGGGAAGAGACCCAGTACTTC
>.|14|TRBV11-2|TRBJ2-1|TRBD2
CASSLVGTSIEQFF
TGTGCCAGCAGCTTAGTGGGGACTAGCATTGAGCAGTTCTTC
>once|17|TRBV5-4|TRBJ2-4|.
CASSPEGYSGEKNIQYF
TGTGCCAGCAGCCCCGAAGGCTATAGCGGAGAGAAAAACATTCAGTACTTC
>.|17|TRBV7-8|TRBJ1-1|TRBD1
CASSLRFQGAMNTEAFF
TGTGCCAGCAGCTTAAGGTTCCAGGGGGCGATGAACACTGAAGCTTTCTTT
>once|14|TRBV5-1|TRBJ2-7|TRBD1
CASSLEDRAGEQYF
TGCGCCAGCAGCTTGGAGGACAGGGCTGGCGAGCAGTACTTC
>.|15|TRBV7-2|TRBJ1-2|.
CASSYRDISNYGYTF
TGTGCCAGCAGCTACCGGGACATCTCTAACTATGGCTACACCTTC
>.|12|TRBV6-1|TRBJ2-2|.
CASSVFTGELFF
TGTGCCAGCAGTGTATTTACCGGGGAGCTGTTTTTT
>.|13|TRBV6-1|TRBJ1-5|.
CASSDSGSQPQHF
TGTGCCAGCAGTGATAGCGGGTCTCAGCCCCAGCATTTT
>.|15|TRBV19|TRBJ2-2|TRBD1
CASNFRGRSTGELFF
TGTGCCAGTAATTTCAGGGGGCGAAGCACCGGGGAGCTGTTTTTT
>once|15|TRBV5-1|TRBJ2-7|.
CASSFLTDSSYEQYF
TGCGCCAGCAGCTTCTTGACAGATAGCTCCTACGAGCAGTACTTC
>.|11|TRBV2|TRBJ1-2|.
CASAGSYGYTF
TGTGCCAGCGCGGGGAGCTATGGCTACACCTTC
>once|15|TRBV9|TRBJ2-7|TRBD2
CASSTGTSGPYEQYF
TGTGCCAGCAGCACCGGGACTAGCGGACCCTACGAGCAGTACTTC
>once|14|TRBV4-3|TRBJ2-3|TRBD2
CASSQEIGGGPQYF
TGCGCCAGCAGCCAGGAAATCGGGGGGGGGCCGCAGTATTTT
>.|14|TRBV12-5|TRBJ1-5|TRBD1
CAGRQGQSNQPQHF
TGTGCTGGACGACAGGGACAGAGCAATCAGCCCCAGCATTTT
>.|11|TRBV7-2|TRBJ1-2|.
CASRRLDGYTF
TGTGCCAGCAGACGACTGGATGGCTACACCTTC
>.|15|TRBV5-4|TRBJ1-1|TRBD1
CASSDLTGGGTEAFF
TGTGCCAGCAGCGACTTGACAGGGGGAGGAACTGAAGCTTTCTTT
>.|14|TRBV7-8|TRBJ1-4|TRBD1
CASSRGQGHEKLFF
TGTGCCAGCAGCCGGGGACAGGGGCATGAAAAACTGTTTTTT
>.|15|TRBV5-6|TRBJ1-4|.
CASSLTGATNEKLFF
TGTGCCAGCAGCTTGACGGGGGCCACTAATGAAAAACTGTTTTTT
>.|11|TRBV19|TRBJ2-5|TRBD1
CAAGQGKTQYF
TGTGCCGCGGGACAGGGAAAGACCCAGTACTTC
>.|15|TRBV15|TRBJ2-3|TRBD1
CATSKGTAYTDTQYF
TGTGCCACCAGCAAAGGGACAGCTTACACAGATACGCAGTATTTT
>once|18|TRBV25-1|TRBJ2-7|TRBD2
CASSELGLAGEAGYEQYF
TGTGCCAGCAGTGAGCTCGGACTAGCGGGAGAAGCGGGCTACGAGCAGTACTTC
>.|14|TRBV6-5|TRBJ2-4|TRBD1
CASSDRGGKNIQYF
TGTGCCAGCAGTGACAGGGGAGGCAAAAACATTCAGTACTTC
>.|15|TRBV27|TRBJ2-7|.
CASKKGGLPSYEQYF
TGTGCCAGCAAAAAGGGGGGGCTTCCATCCTACGAGCAGTACTTC
>once|13|TRBV7-8|TRBJ2-7|.
CASSGGGAGEQYF
TGTGCCAGCAGCGGTGGAGGGGCAGGCGAGCAGTACTTC
>.|15|TRBV5-4|TRBJ1-3|.
CASSLVGDSGNTIYF
TGTGCCAGCAGCTTGGTCGGGGACTCTGGAAACACCATATATTTT
>.|13|TRBV5-1|TRBJ2-2|.
CASGDLYTGELFF
TGCGCCAGCGGTGACCTGTACACCGGGGAGCTGTTTTTT
>.|17|TRBV5-1|TRBJ1-4|.
CASSLLGVGTTNEKLFF
TGCGCCAGCAGCTTGCTGGGAGTCGGGACAACTAATGAAAAACTGTTTTTT
>.|14|TRBV2|TRBJ2-3|TRBD1
CASRRDRATDTQYF
TGTGCCAGCAGGCGGGACAGGGCTACAGATACGCAGTATTTT
>.|18|TRBV7-9|TRBJ2-3|TRBD2
CASSTTEASGRTTDTQYF
TGTGCCAGCAGCACGACAGAGGCTAGCGGGAGGACAACAGATACGCAGTATTTT
>.|12|TRBV7-9|TRBJ2-5|.
CASSLNLETQYF
TGTGCCAGCAGCTTAAATTTGGAGACCCAGTACTTC
>.|13|TRBV5-6|TRBJ2-7|.
CASRRGRSYEQYF
TGTGCCAGCAGACGGGGACGGAGCTACGAGCAGTACTTC
>once|13|TRBV5-8|TRBJ2-5|TRBD1
CASTRGRVETQYF
TGTGCCAGCACGAGGGGGCGCGTGGAGACCCAGTACTTC
>.|15|TRBV5-8|TRBJ1-4|.
CASSLPQGPNEKLFF
TGTGCCAGCAGCTTGCCGCAGGGTCCTAATGAAAAACTGTTTTTT
>.|15|TRBV4-1|TRBJ2-1|.
CASTWTEGRAHEQFF
TGCGCCAGCACCTGGACAGAGGGGAGGGCGCATGAGCAGTTCTTC
>.|17|TRBV7-9|TRBJ1-4|.
CASSLTDVSATNEKLFF
TGTGCCAGCAGTTTAACGGACGTTAGTGCAACTAATGAAAAACTGTTTTTT
>.|13|TRBV11-2|TRBJ1-2|.
CASSLGQSYGYTF
TGTGCCAGCAGCCTCGGACAGTCCTATGGCTACACCTTC
>.|12|TRBV30|TRBJ1-1|.
CAWNPMNTEAFF
TGTGCCTGGAACCCTATGAACACTGAAGCTTTCTTT
>once|14|TRBV7-2|TRBJ1-5|.
CASSFRGAGQPQHF
TGTGCCAGCAGCTTCCGGGGGGCTGGACAGCCCCAGCATTTT
>.|14|TRBV5-4|TRBJ2-5|.
CASSLGTHEETQYF
TGTGCCAGCAGCTTGGGGACACATGAGGAGACCCAGTACTTC
>.|16|TRBV7-8|TRBJ2-1|TRBD2
CASSLIASGVYNEQFF
TGTGCCAGCAGCTTAATCGCTAGCGGCGTCTACAATGAGCAGTTCTTC
>.|15|TRBV6-1|TRBJ1-5|TRBD1
CASSALTGGSQPQHF
TGTGCCAGCAGTGCTTTAACAGGGGGTAGCCAGCCCCAGCATTTT
>.|18|TRBV5-1|TRBJ2-7|TRBD2
CASSSYISGLTRAYEQYF
TGCGCCAGCAGCTCCTACATATCGGGACTAACGAGAGCCTACGAGCAGTACTTC
>.|14|TRBV30|TRBJ1-1|.
CAWRQGLLNTEAFF
TGTGCCTGGAGACAGGGCCTGTTGAACACTGAAGCTTTCTTT
>.|13|TRBV28|TRBJ2-5|.
CASSYPGLETQYF
TGTGCCAGCAGTTACCCAGGGTTAGAGACCCAGTACTTC
>.|13|TRBV5-1|TRBJ2-7|.
CASSLQVSYEQYF
TGCGCCAGCAGCTTGCAGGTTTCATACGAGCAGTACTTC
>.|16|TRBV6-5|TRBJ2-1|TRBD2
CASSYSPSGRGDEQFF
TGTGCCAGCAGTTACTCGCCTAGCGGGAGGGGCGATGAGCAGTTCTTC
>.|12|TRBV28|TRBJ1-2|TRBD1
CASSSPTGRYTF
TGTGCCAGCAGTTCCCCGACAGGGCGCTACACCTTC
>.|18|TRBV5-6|TRBJ2-7|.
CASSFQGARASGLFEQYF
TGTGCCAGCAGCTTCCAGGGGGCGCGGGCTAGCGGACTTTTCGAGCAGTACTTC